The 24 T cell receptor beta chains presented below share a single source sample, sequenced in a study of CD8+ T cells in alopecia areata (dated by TCRdb to 2016 to 2018). The library was prepared using the immunoSEQ multiplex PCR assay. For TCR sequencing, RNA was extracted from every sample and reverse transcribed into cDNA to serve as template. As stored in TCRdb, this immuneACCESS dataset retains in-frame rearrangements with V and J assigned. A fraction of the clones does not appear; measured against another copy, unresolved V genes explain less than half of the discrepancy, and the remainder lacks a known reason. In this sample the table shows 200,000 or so clones, 55% to 75% of which occur a single time. Clones ranked in the top ten supply roughly 5.8% of the sample. This specimen's time point label, interpreted: 24 weeks on oral tofacitinib. Interpreted using the paper, the treatment or condition label stands for: oral pan-JAK inhibitor, 5-10 mg twice daily.

The material was CD4+ T cells sorted from blood, obtained at week 24, from a patient treated with tofacitinib. Receptors originate from a human donor with alopecia areata.

The chain links TRBV30 to TRBJ1-2, with D maybe TRBD1 (5 bases). The CDR3 length is 14 residues. Germline values: CDR1 GTSNPN, CDR2 SVGIG (reference sequence). The V end lost 4 bases, the J end lost 5 bases, and 17 bases lay between the germline ends. The CDR3 sequence: CAWNGGAALYGYTF. CDR3 nucleotide sequence: TGTGCCTGGAACGGAGGGGCAGCACTATATGGCTACACCTTC.

This chain uses TRBV6-5 with TRBJ1-2, with 10 bases matching TRBD1. This CDR3 has 12 residues. Germline V CDR1 and CDR2: MNHEY, SVGAGI. J was trimmed by 6 bases and V by 6 bases; bases with no gene match: 1. CDR3 protein: CASRTGGNGYTF. The CDR3 coding sequence is TGTGCCAGCAGGACAGGGGGCAATGGCTACACCTTC.

The chain has TRBV9 and TRBJ1-5; D is possibly TRBD1 (5 bases). The germline V gene has CDR1 SGDLS and CDR2 YYNGEE. The CDR3 covers 15 residues. V lost 0 bases, J lost 1 base, and 8 bases lay in between. The CDR3 spells CASSVDGGSNQPQHF. As DNA, the CDR3 is TGTGCCAGCAGCGTAGACGGGGGAAGCAATCAGCCCCAGCATTTT.

V gene TRBV11-1 combines with J gene TRBJ1-2; unclear D gene. This CDR3 contains 13 residues. Between the trimmed V and J ends, which lost 1 base and 2 bases, there was a span of 5 bases. Germline values: CDR1 SGHAT, CDR2 FQDESV (reference sequence). The CDR3 bases are TGTGCCAGCAGCTTAGAACAGAACTATGGCTACACCTTC. Amino acid sequence: CASSLEQNYGYTF.

As to this clone: Other DNA sequences in the same sample also yield this CDR3. The gene calls are TRBV20-1 and TRBJ2-7, with unresolved D. Trimming cost V 3 bases and J 3 bases, with 6 bases left between them. The CDR3 runs to 11 residues. Germline loops: CDR1 DFQATT, CDR2 SNEGSKA (reference sequence). As DNA, the CDR3 is TGCAGTGCTAGTACCGGCTACGAGCAGTACTTC. Its translation: CSASTGYEQYF.

The gene calls are TRBV5-1 and TRBJ2-7; no clear D. Trimming removed 6 bases at V and 1 base at J, with 14 bases between. Germline loops: CDR1 SGHRS, CDR2 YFSETQ. This CDR3 is built from 14 residues. The CDR3 protein is CASNPGDLSYEQYF. Written as DNA, the CDR3 is TGCGCCAGCAATCCCGGAGACCTTTCCTACGAGCAGTACTTC.

In this sample, this clone turned up a few times. The chain has TRBV19 and TRBJ2-7; possible D gene TRBD2, 5 bases. CDR3 length: 12 amino acids. Germline-derived CDR1 and CDR2 are LNHDA and SQIVND (reference sequence). Trimming shortened V by 11 bases and J by 1 base, and 12 bases separated the two germline ends. This CDR3 is CASAGVSYEQYF. For the CDR3, the DNA is TGTGCCTCTGCGGGTGTATCCTACGAGCAGTACTTC.

The chain links TRBV5-6 to TRBJ1-4; D is uncertain. Germline CDR1 SGHDT, CDR2 YYEEEE. The CDR3 runs 14 residues. The V end lost 0 bases, the J end lost 4 bases, and 7 bases lay between the germline ends. The CDR3: CASSLEQFNEKLFF. CDR3 sequence (DNA): TGTGCCAGCAGCTTGGAACAGTTTAATGAAAAACTGTTTTTT.

V is TRBV5-1 and J is TRBJ2-7; D call uncertain. Germline V gene data show CDR1 as SGHRS and CDR2 as YFSETQ. V was clipped by 2 bases and J by 5 bases, with 5 bases between them. The CDR3 covers 11 residues. The CDR3 nucleotides read TGCGCCAGCAGCTTACGGGACGAGCAGTACTTC. Its translation is CASSLRDEQYF. The variable domain in full, with the rest retrieved from reference TRBV5-1 and TRBJ2-7, is KAGVTQTPRYLIKTRGQQVTLSCSPISGHRSVSWYQQTPGQGLQFLFEYFSETQRNKGNFPGRFSGRQFSNSRSEMNVSTLELGDSALYLCASSLRDEQYFGPGTRLTVT.

J is TRBJ2-7 and V is TRBV29-1; D gene ambiguous. The ends were cut back, 6 bases at V and 5 bases at J, with 11 bases in the middle. The CDR3 is made up of 11 amino acids. CDR1 SQVTM and CDR2 ANQGSEA come from the germline V gene. This CDR3 reads CSVSSPHEQYF. CDR3 in DNA: TGCAGCGTGAGTAGCCCCCACGAGCAGTACTTC.

This clone was detected a few times. The DNA for the CDR3 is TGTGCCACTGGGGGGACAGGGAACAACGAGCAGTACTTC. Its translation: CATGGTGNNEQYF. This chain joins TRBV10-3 and TRBJ2-7; 9 bases are a match to TRBD1. CDR1 and CDR2 from the germline V gene are ENHRY and SYGVKD. J lost 5 bases, V lost 10 bases, and 9 bases had no gene match. This CDR3 has 13 amino acids.

The rearrangement joins TRBV2 to TRBJ2-3; 8 nucleotides align to TRBD1. The germline CDR1 and CDR2 sequences are SNHLY and FYNNEI. The CDR3 runs 14 residues. The V gene end was trimmed by 3 bases and the J gene end by 1 base; junction bases not matched to a gene: 0. The CDR3 region is CASSEDRGTDTQYF. In DNA form, the CDR3 reads TGTGCCAGCAGTGAGGACAGGGGCACAGATACGCAGTATTTT.

On this clone: Relative to the germline gene, one junction end is altered; a read error may explain this. CDR3 protein: CASSLGGGTVLDF. Here the CDR3 DNA reads TGTGCCAGCAGCTTAGGAGGGGGGACGGTATTGGATTTT. The chain couples TRBV7-9 to TRBJ1-5; D perhaps matches TRBD1 (6 bases). Looked up from germline, CDR1 is SEHNR and CDR2 is FQNEAQ (reference sequence). The CDR3 covers 13 residues.

The gene calls are TRBV25-1 and TRBJ2-7; D is possibly TRBD2 (5 bases). This CDR3 contains 8 residues. Germline loops: CDR1 MGHDK, CDR2 SYGVNS. For the CDR3, the DNA is TGTGCCAGCAGTGGGACTTTGGTC. It specifies CASSGTLV.

The chain links TRBV30 to TRBJ2-7; maybe TRBD1 (5 bases). Trimming took off 1 base at V and 9 bases at J, with 10 bases between the two ends. This CDR3 comprises 11 residues. CDR1 is GTSNPN, CDR2 SVGIG, per germline (reference sequence). CDR3 bases: TGTGCCTGGAGTGGTAGTACAGGGCAGTACTTC. Protein sequence: CAWSGSTGQYF.

This clone was observed a handful of times. This chain links TRBV18 with TRBJ1-1, with no clear D. CDR1 and CDR2 (germline): KGHSH, LQKENI. Deletions cut 3 bases from V and 4 bases from J, with 9 bases between. The CDR3 extends over 13 amino acids. CDR3 residues: CASSPGEGTEAFF. DNA of the CDR3: TGTGCCAGCTCACCTGGGGAGGGCACTGAAGCTTTCTTT.

V usage is TRBV29-1 and J usage is TRBJ2-7; 14 positions agree with TRBD2. V lost 6 bases, J lost 6 bases, and 7 bases stayed unmatched. Per germline, CDR1 SQVTM and CDR2 ANQGSEA. This CDR3 region has 14 residues. This CDR3 reads CSVTSGGGFGEQYF. DNA of the CDR3: TGCAGCGTGACTAGCGGGGGGGGATTTGGCGAGCAGTACTTC.

This chain uses TRBV5-6 with TRBJ1-2; no clear D. CDR1 and CDR2 from the germline V gene are SGHDT and YYEEEE. The V end was cut by 2 bases, the J end by 5 bases, with 10 bases between. This CDR3 contains 13 residues. This CDR3 reads CASSLPASYGYTF. The CDR3 region has the DNA TGTGCCAGCAGCTTACCCGCTTCATATGGCTACACCTTC.

The rearrangement joins TRBV25-1 to TRBJ1-4, with D unclear. The germline V gene encodes CDR1 MGHDK and CDR2 SYGVNS. Between the trimmed V and J ends, which lost 3 bases and 8 bases, there was a span of 13 bases. The CDR3 covers 14 residues. The CDR3 is CASSEPGPLEKLFF. CDR3 DNA: TGTGCCAGCAGTGAGCCGGGCCCCCTCGAAAAACTGTTTTTT.

The rearrangement links TRBV7-2 to TRBJ1-5; no definite D call. V was clipped by 5 bases and J by 5 bases, with 7 bases between them. CDR3 length equals 12 residues. Germline V gives CDR1 SGHTA, CDR2 FQGNSA. As DNA, the CDR3 is TGTGCCAGCAGCCCAGCGGATCAGCCCCAGCATTTT. It specifies CASSPADQPQHF.

This clone was observed a few times. This sequence joins TRBV7-8 and TRBJ2-7, with a possible D match to TRBD1 (5 bases). Trimming cost V 1 base and J 2 bases, with 9 bases left between them. CDR3 length: 14 amino acids. Per the germline V gene, CDR1 is SGHVS and CDR2 is FQNEAQ. The CDR3 sequence: CASSLVTGPYEQYF. The CDR3 bases are TGTGCCAGCAGCTTAGTAACAGGCCCCTACGAGCAGTACTTC. The full variable domain, in which reference TRBV7-8 and TRBJ2-7 provide the parts outside the CDR3, is GAGVSQSPRYKVAKRGQDVALRCDPISGHVSLFWYQQALGQGPEFLTYFQNEAQLDKSGLPSDRFFAERPEGSVSTLKIQRTQQEDSAVYLCASSLVTGPYEQYFGPGTRLTVT.

With respect to this clone: The sample contains more than one DNA sequence encoding this CDR3. The gene calls are TRBV28 and TRBJ1-5; D gene unclear. The germline gives CDR1 MDHEN, CDR2 SYDVKM. V gave up 7 bases and J gave up 2 bases, with 6 bases separating them. The CDR3 is made up of 12 amino acids. The CDR3 DNA follows: TGTGCCAGCAAGGACGGCAATCAGCCCCAGCATTTT. It translates to CASKDGNQPQHF.

The J gene is TRBJ1-3, the V gene TRBV27; unclear D gene. The CDR3 has 15 residues. Germline V gene lookup returns CDR1 MNHEY and CDR2 SMNVEV (reference sequence). V was pared by 5 bases and J by 0 bases, with 11 bases between. In DNA, the CDR3 is TGTGCCAGCAGTCCCCAGGACGCCTCTGGAAACACCATATATTTT. Protein: CASSPQDASGNTIYF.

This clone was observed a few times. The chain joins TRBV28 to TRBJ1-2; D remains unclear. V was cut by 6 bases and J by 5 bases, with 13 bases left in between. This CDR3 contains 13 residues. CDR1 and CDR2 (germline): MDHEN, SYDVKM. CDR3 loop: CASSPPGEYGYTF. For the CDR3, the DNA is TGTGCCAGCAGCCCCCCCGGGGAGTATGGCTACACCTTC.